This TCR beta chain emerged from a study of T cells in localized non-small cell lung cancer (dated by TCRdb to the early 2020s). Looking at the study overall: The study examined T cell repertoires in hundreds of patients with early-stage NSCLC and compared tumors with uninvolved tumor-adjacent lungs. The mean age of the NSCLC patients was 60 to 85 years, with approximately 130 men and around 100 women. All 220 or so NSCLC patients in the cohort were treatment-naive and had localized lung tumors that were resected.

The immunoSEQ Assay was used to sequence TCR beta CDR3 regions from DNA. In the original analysis: T cell density was computed as TCR beta template counts normalized to usable DNA estimated by amplifying housekeeping genes. Richness was estimated with the preseqR package, extrapolating to 400,000 templates for PBMC samples and 120,000 templates for tissue samples. Clonality was calculated as one minus Pielou's evenness. To identify tissue-enriched TCRs, differential abundance testing was run on productive amino-acid clonotypes with a minimum total count of 5 and an alpha of 0.1. Repertoire overlap between compartments was quantified with the Jaccard Index and Morisita Overlap Index. TCR beta CDR3s were clustered by GLIPH together with public tetramer-defined viral CDR3s, and at least three viral sequences plus V-gene enrichment were required for viral motifs. TCRdb holds this immuneACCESS table with in-frame rearrangements only. Some clones are missing; in checked studies, unresolved V genes explain under half, and the rest has no known cause. V, J and clone size are those of that table, while D and trimming were read from the DNA. This sample gives about 12,000 clones in total; more than 75% of them show up just once. The biggest ten clones account for around a fifth of the sample.

At diagnosis, peripheral blood, uninvolved tumor-adjacent lung and tumor were collected and stored as a combination of fresh-frozen and FFPE material. For TCR repertoire profiling, blood samples were analyzed in the form of peripheral blood mononuclear cells. CDR1 and CDR2 are drawn from the germline V gene: SGHDT, YYEEEE. The V end gives up 0 bases and the J end 15 bases, leaving 7 bases in the junction not matched to a gene. The cysteine opens and the phenylalanine closes a CDR3 of 15 amino acids. The CDR3 DNA has 45 bases and is translated from base 1. As regards this clone: What antigen it recognizes has not been identified. Per-nucleotide qualities are absent, and no much larger clonotype sits a single base away.

The research as a whole found: Uninvolved tumor-adjacent lung showed the highest T cell clonality, higher than tumor, which suggests more focused antigenic responses in the adjacent lung. Longer overall survival was associated with higher blood T cell density, whereas shorter survival was associated with higher adjacent-lung clonality. Multi-region tumor sequencing was not performed, so intratumor heterogeneity could not be excluded. A median of around 50 of the top 100 tumor clones were detected in paired uninvolved adjacent lung, and some 30 of these tumor clones were also found among the top 100 clones of the paired uninvolved adjacent lung. Since the design was exploratory, TCR variables were selected using unadjusted p-values with no false-discovery rate correction.

This TCR was sampled from a male donor older than 55 with stage I lung adenocarcinoma. The specimen comprised peripheral blood, sampled before any cancer treatment. The sequence is built from TRBV5-6 and TRBJ2-1, with 15 junctional bases fitting TRBD2. The DNA is TGTGCCAGCAGCTTGGACACTGGACTAGCGGGGGGGTTGTTCTTC. This codes for CASSLDTGLAGGLFF.